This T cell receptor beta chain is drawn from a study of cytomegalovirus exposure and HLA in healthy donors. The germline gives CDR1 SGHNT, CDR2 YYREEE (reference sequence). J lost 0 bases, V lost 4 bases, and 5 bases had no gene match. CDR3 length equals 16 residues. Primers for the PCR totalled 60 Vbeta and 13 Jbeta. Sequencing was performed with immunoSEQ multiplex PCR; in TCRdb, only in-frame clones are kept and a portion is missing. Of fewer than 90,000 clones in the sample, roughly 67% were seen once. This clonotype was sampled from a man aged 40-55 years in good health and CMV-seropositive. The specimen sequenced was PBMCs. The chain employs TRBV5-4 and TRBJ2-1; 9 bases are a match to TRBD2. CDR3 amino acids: CASSGSGGNSYNEQFF. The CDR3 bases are TGTGCCAGCAGCGGTAGCGGGGGTAACTCCTACAATGAGCAGTTCTTC.